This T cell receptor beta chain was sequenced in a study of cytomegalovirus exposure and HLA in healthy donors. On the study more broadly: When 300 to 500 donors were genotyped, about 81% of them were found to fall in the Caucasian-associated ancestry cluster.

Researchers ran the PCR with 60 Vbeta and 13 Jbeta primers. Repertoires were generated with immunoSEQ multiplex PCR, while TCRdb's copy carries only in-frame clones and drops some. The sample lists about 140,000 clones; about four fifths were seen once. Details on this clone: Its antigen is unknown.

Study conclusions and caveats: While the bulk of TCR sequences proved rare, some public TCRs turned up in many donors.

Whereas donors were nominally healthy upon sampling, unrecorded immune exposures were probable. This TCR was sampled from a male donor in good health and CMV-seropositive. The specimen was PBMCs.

The CDR3 sequence: CASSFREGRHEQFF. CDR3 nucleotides: TGTGCCAGCAGCTTCAGGGAGGGCAGGCATGAGCAGTTCTTC. The chain carries TRBV7-9 and TRBJ2-1; 7 bases fit TRBD2. V trimming: 3 bases; J trimming: 8 bases; junction bases outside the gene matches: 7. The CDR3 runs 14 residues. The germline V gene encodes CDR1 SEHNR and CDR2 FQNEAQ (reference sequence).